These 29 T cell receptor beta chains were all obtained from the same sample, sequenced in a study of T cell changes during pregnancy in multiple sclerosis. TCRdb's table, derived via immunoSEQ multiplex PCR, lists solely in-frame clones and lacks some. The sample includes roughly 64,000 clones, about 90% of them seen just once. The material was peripheral blood, obtained in the third trimester of pregnancy. The receptors come from a female donor in good health, enrolled as a control in a pregnancy study.

V is TRBV5-1 and J is TRBJ2-5, with 7 bases matching TRBD2. Germline CDR1 SGHRS, CDR2 YFSETQ. CDR3 size: 17 residues. V dropped 1 base and J dropped 0; count of bases not matched to a gene: 9. CDR3 in DNA: TGCGCCAGCAGCTTGTGGACTAGGGTTCTAAACCAAGAGACCCAGTACTTC. It specifies CASSLWTRVLNQETQYF.

This sequence joins TRBV14 and TRBJ1-1; no clear D. Germline CDR1 is SGHDN and CDR2 is FVKESK. This CDR3 comprises 14 residues. V was pared by 0 bases and J by 0 bases, with 5 bases between. The CDR3: CASSQDFLNTEAFF. In DNA form, the CDR3 reads TGTGCCAGCAGCCAAGACTTCCTGAACACTGAAGCTTTCTTT.

The chain joins TRBV18 to TRBJ2-1; 8 nucleotides agree with TRBD1. CDR1 and CDR2 from the germline V gene are KGHSH and LQKENI. Germline trimming cut 3 bases from V and 4 bases from J; bases unmatched to any gene: 5. This CDR3 has 15 amino acids. CDR3 sequence: CASSPAGGTYNEQFF. CDR3 DNA sequence: TGTGCCAGCTCACCCGCAGGGGGCACGTACAATGAGCAGTTCTTC.

The chain joins TRBV4-1 to TRBJ1-3, with TRBD1 matching over 8 bases. The CDR3 is made up of 16 amino acids. CDR1 and CDR2 (germline): MGHRA, YSYEKL. V dropped 3 bases and J dropped 0; count of bases not matched to a gene: 4. The CDR3 DNA reads TGCGCCAGCAGCCACACCCAGGGGGCCTCTGGAAACACCATATATTTT. Its protein is CASSHTQGASGNTIYF.

The chain is built from TRBV14 and TRBJ2-1; 7 positions match TRBD2. This CDR3 is 11 amino acids long. Germline CDR1 and CDR2: SGHDN and FVKESK. V lost 4 bases to trimming and J lost 9 bases; unmatched junction nucleotides: 0. The CDR3 region is CASSPGGEQFF. As DNA, the CDR3 is TGTGCCAGCAGCCCGGGGGGTGAGCAGTTCTTC.

In this sample, this clone turned up once. The V gene is TRBV27, the J gene TRBJ2-7; D is perhaps TRBD1 (6 bases). The ends were cut back, 5 bases at V and 6 bases at J, with 11 bases in the middle. The CDR3 extends over 12 amino acids. Looked up from germline, CDR1 is MNHEY and CDR2 is SMNVEV (reference sequence). CDR3 protein: CASSVTGGEQYF. The CDR3 bases are TGTGCCAGCAGTGTGACAGGAGGCGAGCAGTACTTC.

This chain joins TRBV7-6 and TRBJ1-6; 9 bases are shared with TRBD1. J lost 4 bases, V lost 5 bases, and 9 bases had no gene match. There are 17 residues in the CDR3. Germline CDR1 reads SGHVS; CDR2 reads FNYEAQ. The CDR3 spells CASSQITGGAYNSPLHF. The CDR3 DNA reads as TGTGCCAGCAGCCAGATTACAGGGGGCGCATATAATTCACCCCTCCACTTT.

V is TRBV7-6 and J is TRBJ2-7; D remains ambiguous. V dropped 5 bases and J dropped 3 bases, with 11 bases sitting between them. The CDR3 has 13 amino acids. The germline V gene encodes CDR1 SGHVS and CDR2 FNYEAQ. The DNA of the CDR3 is TGTGCCAGCAGCCCCGACAATTACTACGAGCAGTACTTC. Protein: CASSPDNYYEQYF.

This chain connects TRBV6-1 to TRBJ1-5, with unresolved D. The CDR3 has 16 amino acids. V lost 2 bases and J 8 bases, leaving 19 bases between the germline ends. Germline V gives CDR1 MNHNS, CDR2 SASEGT. The CDR3 loop reads CASSENVPRGREPQHF. The DNA of the CDR3 is TGTGCCAGCAGTGAAAATGTCCCCCGGGGTCGGGAGCCCCAGCATTTT.

In this sample, this clone turned up once. V and J are TRBV5-6 and TRBJ1-2; 9 positions match TRBD1. J lost 13 bases, V lost 3 bases, and 19 bases had no gene match. Germline assignment: CDR1 SGHDT and CDR2 YYEEEE. The CDR3 covers 16 residues. This CDR3 is CASSSTGTGWGGAPTF. In nucleotides, the CDR3 is TGTGCCAGCAGCTCTACCGGGACAGGGTGGGGCGGGGCCCCCACCTTC.

The chain couples TRBV6-5 to TRBJ2-3; D is undetermined. The CDR3 is 14 amino acids. Germline V CDR1 and CDR2: MNHEY, SVGAGI. Between the trimmed V and J ends, which lost 2 bases and 2 bases, there was a span of 8 bases. The CDR3 coding sequence is TGTGCCAGCAGTTACGTGAGGAACACAGATACGCAGTATTTT. It codes for CASSYVRNTDTQYF.

This chain connects TRBV9 to TRBJ1-3; no clear D gene. V lost 3 bases to trimming and J lost 6 bases, with 19 bases between them. Germline CDR1 is SGDLS and CDR2 is YYNGEE. The CDR3 extends over 16 amino acids. The CDR3 nucleotides are TGTGCCAGCAGCGCGCCGCGTGATGAAAGTGAAAACACCATATATTTT. It encodes CASSAPRDESENTIYF. Full variable domain (outside the CDR3, taken from reference TRBV9 and TRBJ1-3): DSGVTQTPKHLITATGQRVTLRCSPRSGDLSVYWYQQSLDQGLQFLIQYYNGEERAKGNILERFSAQQFPDLHSELNLSSLELGDSALYFCASSAPRDESENTIYFGEGSWLTVV.

The rearrangement uses TRBV30 and TRBJ1-1; 7 bases are a match to TRBD1. The ends lost 2 bases at V and 8 bases at J; junction bases unmatched: 5. The CDR3 contains 12 residues. Germline CDR1 is GTSNPN and CDR2 is SVGIG (reference sequence). CDR3 protein: CAWSYRTGEAFF. The CDR3 DNA reads TGTGCCTGGAGTTACCGGACAGGCGAAGCTTTCTTT.

V gene TRBV15 combines with J gene TRBJ2-7; a possible D gene is TRBD2 (5 bases). This CDR3 spans 13 amino acids. Looked up from germline, CDR1 is LNHNV and CDR2 is YYDKDF (reference sequence). Trimming removed 8 bases at V and 4 bases at J, with 15 bases between. CDR3 protein: CATGLEGLYEQYF. As DNA, the CDR3 is TGTGCCACCGGTTTAGAGGGATTGTACGAGCAGTACTTC.

This clone appeared once. The J gene is TRBJ1-1, the V gene TRBV18, with 10 bases that match TRBD1. The CDR3 is 13 residues long. CDR1 is KGHSH, CDR2 LQKENI, per germline. V was pared by 7 bases and J by 8 bases, with 7 bases of the junction left unmatched. The CDR3 protein is CASYRDRGSEAFF. The CDR3 coding sequence is TGTGCCAGCTACCGGGACAGGGGCTCCGAAGCTTTCTTT.

This clone has just one count. The rearrangement uses TRBV18 and TRBJ1-6; D gene uncertain. This CDR3 region has 14 residues. The V gene's germline CDR1 is KGHSH and CDR2 LQKENI. With 0 bases removed from V and 14 bases from J, the gap between germline ends came to 14 bases. Here the CDR3 DNA reads TGTGCCAGCTCACCACCTGATTCCTGGCAGACCCTCCACTTT. This encodes CASSPPDSWQTLHF.

This rearrangement joins TRBV7-2 to TRBJ2-2, with D perhaps TRBD1 (6 bases). Germline assignment: CDR1 SGHTA and CDR2 FQGNSA. The CDR3 loop spans 13 amino acids. Trimming pared 8 bases from V and 2 bases from J, leaving 9 bases between. CDR3 protein: CASGTYNTGELFF. The CDR3 nucleotides read TGTGCCAGCGGGACATATAACACCGGGGAGCTGTTTTTT.

This clone was observed a handful of times. The V and J genes are TRBV15 and TRBJ1-3, with D tentatively TRBD1 (5 bases). The germline gives CDR1 LNHNV, CDR2 YYDKDF (reference sequence). V lost 0 bases and J lost 1, with 13 bases in between. This CDR3 has 17 amino acids. The CDR3 nucleotides are TGTGCCACCAGCAGAGATAACGGGGGTCGATCTGGAAACACCATATATTTT. Translating gives CATSRDNGGRSGNTIYF.

This chain uses TRBV30 with TRBJ2-7; D possibly corresponds to TRBD2 (5 bases). The V end lost 3 bases, the J end lost 9 bases, and 18 bases lay between the germline ends. The CDR3 consists of 13 residues. Germline V lookup: CDR1 GTSNPN, CDR2 SVGIG (reference sequence). The CDR3 coding sequence is TGTGCCTGGAGCCCCGTAGGACTCAGCCCGCAGTACTTC. Protein sequence: CAWSPVGLSPQYF.

This clone has only a few counts. This sequence joins TRBV18 and TRBJ1-1; the D gene is possibly TRBD1 (6 bases). The CDR3 contains 17 residues. V lost 0 bases to trimming and J lost 3 bases, with 17 bases between them. CDR1 is KGHSH and CDR2 is LQKENI in the germline V gene. CDR3 amino acids: CASSPPRGQPRDTEAFF. DNA for the CDR3: TGTGCCAGCTCACCACCCCGTGGACAGCCCAGGGACACTGAAGCTTTCTTT.

V and J are TRBV7-2 and TRBJ2-1; D may be TRBD2 (6 bases). V shed 5 bases and J shed 6 bases, with 14 bases lying between them. The germline V gene encodes CDR1 SGHTA and CDR2 FQGNSA. The CDR3 extends over 14 amino acids. DNA of the CDR3: TGTGCCAGCAGCGTAGGGCTAGCGTCCAATGAGCAGTTCTTC. Encoded protein: CASSVGLASNEQFF.

The genes are TRBV29-1 and TRBJ1-4; D is possibly TRBD1 (5 bases). This CDR3 is 12 amino acids long. Germline V gene data show CDR1 as SQVTM and CDR2 as ANQGSEA. The CDR3 loop is CTTRGVGEKLFF. DNA of the CDR3: TGCACCACACGGGGGGTGGGTGAAAAACTGTTTTTT.

CDR3 in DNA: TGTGCCAGCAAAACCGGGGGGCGGAACACTGAAGCTTTCTTT. Amino acid sequence: CASKTGGRNTEAFF. The chain uses TRBV6-5 and TRBJ1-1; D may be TRBD1 (6 bases). Trimming shortened V by 7 bases and J by 1 base, and 13 bases separated the two germline ends. CDR3 size: 14 residues. The germline CDR1 and CDR2 sequences are MNHEY and SVGAGI.

J is TRBJ2-7 and V is TRBV9, with a tentative D call TRBD1 (6 bases). V was trimmed by 0 bases and J by 0 bases, leaving 19 bases between them. CDR1 and CDR2 from the germline V gene are SGDLS and YYNGEE. The length of the CDR3 is 18 residues. CDR3 amino acids: CASSVGTLRGTVSYEQYF. The CDR3 bases are TGTGCCAGCAGCGTAGGGACATTGAGGGGGACGGTCTCCTACGAGCAGTACTTC.

V and J are TRBV10-3 and TRBJ2-1, with D uncertain. The CDR3 has 12 amino acids. The germline V and J ends were trimmed by 3 bases and 3 bases, with 3 bases remaining between them. Germline CDR1 and CDR2: ENHRY and SYGVKD. Written as DNA, the CDR3 is TGTGCCATCAGTGACTACTACAATGAGCAGTTCTTC. Encoded protein: CAISDYYNEQFF.

This clone was seen only a few times. The V and J genes are TRBV7-9 and TRBJ1-1; D perhaps matches TRBD1 (5 bases). The CDR3 runs 12 residues. Trimming shortened V by 10 bases and J by 10 bases, and 19 bases separated the two germline ends. From germline, CDR1 is SEHNR and CDR2 FQNEAQ (reference sequence). The CDR3 nucleotides read TGTGCCATCCTCCCGGGGGAGGTTGGAGCTTTCTTT. Translated, it gives CAILPGEVGAFF.

This chain joins TRBV4-3 and TRBJ1-4, with 9 bases fitting TRBD1. Per the germline V gene, CDR1 is LGHNA and CDR2 is YSLEER. This CDR3 contains 16 residues. Losses at the gene ends were 0 bases for V and 6 bases for J; bases not matched to a gene: 5. CDR3 residues: CASSQDTGGAHEKLFF. CDR3 nucleotides: TGCGCCAGCAGCCAAGATACAGGGGGCGCGCATGAAAAACTGTTTTTT.

The rearrangement uses TRBV2 and TRBJ2-7; the D is unclear. This CDR3 is 14 amino acids long. Germline CDR1 and CDR2: SNHLY and FYNNEI. The V and J ends lost 7 bases and 0 bases respectively, with 13 bases between them. CDR3: CASKPGASSYEQYF. CDR3 DNA: TGTGCCAGCAAACCTGGAGCGAGCTCCTACGAGCAGTACTTC.

V and J are TRBV5-6 and TRBJ2-7; the match to TRBD1 covers 7 bases. The CDR3 loop spans 13 amino acids. Trimming took 6 bases from V and 5 from J; bases not matched to a gene: 8. CDR1 is SGHDT and CDR2 is YYEEEE in the germline V gene. Written as DNA, the CDR3 is TGTGCCAGCACCTCGACAGGGCTCGACGAGCAGTACTTC. Its translation is CASTSTGLDEQYF.